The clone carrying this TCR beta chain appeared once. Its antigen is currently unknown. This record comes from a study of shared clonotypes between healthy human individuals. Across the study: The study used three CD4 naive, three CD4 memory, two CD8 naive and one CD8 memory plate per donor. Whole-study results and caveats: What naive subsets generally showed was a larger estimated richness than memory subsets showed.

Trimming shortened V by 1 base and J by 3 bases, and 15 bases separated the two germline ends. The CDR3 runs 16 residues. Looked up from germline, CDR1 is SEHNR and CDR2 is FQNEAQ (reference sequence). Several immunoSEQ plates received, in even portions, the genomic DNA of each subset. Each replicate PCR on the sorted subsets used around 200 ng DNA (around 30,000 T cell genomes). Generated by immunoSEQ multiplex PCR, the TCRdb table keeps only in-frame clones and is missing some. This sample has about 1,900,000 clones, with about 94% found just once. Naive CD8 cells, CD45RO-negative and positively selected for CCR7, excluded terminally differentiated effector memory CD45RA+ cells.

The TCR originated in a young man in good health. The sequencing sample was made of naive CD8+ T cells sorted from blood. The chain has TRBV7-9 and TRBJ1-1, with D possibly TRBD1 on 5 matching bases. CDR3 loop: CASSLDSEGRDTEAFF. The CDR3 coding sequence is TGTGCCAGCAGCTTAGACAGCGAGGGGCGTGACACTGAAGCTTTCTTT.